The subject of this entry is one T cell receptor beta chain. Its antigen remains unidentified. This entry comes from a study of CD8+ T cells in alopecia areata. Study results and caveats: Clonality was higher in lesional than normal scalp, especially in alopecia totalis/universalis.

Germline V CDR1 and CDR2: SQVTM, ANQGSEA. The V gene end was trimmed by 6 bases and the J gene end by 4 bases; junction bases not matched to a gene: 7. This CDR3 has 13 residues. The treatment denotes: oral pan-JAK inhibitor, 5-10 mg twice daily. Extracted from the samples, RNA was reverse transcribed into cDNA to serve as the sequencing template. Libraries were prepared by immunoSEQ multiplex PCR; TCRdb keeps only in-frame clonotypes and omits some of them. This sample yields about 220,000 clones, of which around 57% are seen a single time; around 1.4% belongs to the top ten. The chain links TRBV29-1 to TRBJ1-2; TRBD1 matches 8 bases. The TCR sequence derives from a human donor with alopecia areata. Sequenced here: CD4+ T cells sorted from blood, sampled at week 4, from a patient treated with tofacitinib. The CDR3 loop reads CSVRTGTVYGYTF. The CDR3 coding sequence is TGCAGCGTCAGGACAGGGACCGTCTATGGCTACACCTTC.